Below, 27 T cell receptor beta chains from the same sample are listed, as sequenced in a study of CD8+CD57+ T cells in acquired aplastic anemia (dated by TCRdb to 2017 to 2018). TCRdb shows the sequencer as Illumina HiSeq 2000. Profiling of TCR beta VDJ combinations and CDR3 sequences used genomic DNA as the template. The public reads were reprocessed in TCRdb via fastp at Q25 and MiXCR, keeping in-frame beta chains. Rows matching on CDR3 protein sequence are summarized as one entry with the most common DNA and genes. Within this sample are 220,000 or so distinct CDR3 sequences, with roughly two thirds of them counted one time only. The ten largest clones add up to about three fifths of the sample. Expansion of CD8+CD57+ cells had been shown by flow cytometry in the patients chosen for sequencing. Sequenced sample: sorted CD4+, CD8+, or CD8+CD57+ T cells (not recorded which) from PBMCs. Receptors originate from a human donor with aplastic anemia.

The rearrangement joins TRBV7-2 to TRBJ1-1, with D perhaps TRBD1 (6 bases). The germline CDR1 and CDR2 sequences are SGHTA and FQGNSA. V was pared by 0 bases and J by 7 bases, with 12 bases between. The CDR3 consists of 14 residues. For the CDR3, the DNA is TGTGCCAGCAGCTTAGCGGGACGGGGGCTTGAAGCTTTCTTT. It is translated as CASSLAGRGLEAFF.

This sequence joins TRBV19 and TRBJ2-7; maybe TRBD1 (6 bases). This CDR3 region has 13 residues. Germline CDR1 reads LNHDA; CDR2 reads SQIVND (reference sequence). The ends were cut back, 3 bases at V and 5 bases at J, with 11 bases in the middle. The CDR3 nucleotides read TGTGCCAGTAGTATCGGGAACAGGGACGAGCAGTACTTC. Protein product: CASSIGNRDEQYF.

In its sample, this clonotype was seen a few times. The V gene is TRBV7-2, the J gene TRBJ1-1; D gene uncertain. The CDR3 contains 11 residues. Germline assignment: CDR1 SGHTA and CDR2 FQGNSA. Between the trimmed V and J ends, which lost 2 bases and 7 bases, there was a span of 5 bases. The CDR3 region has the DNA TGTGCCAGCAGCTTAAACGGTGAAGCTTTCTTT. This encodes CASSLNGEAFF.

V and J are TRBV5-1 and TRBJ2-1, with D uncertain. CDR1 SGHRS and CDR2 YFSETQ come from the germline V gene. Between the trimmed V and J ends, which lost 6 bases and 8 bases, there was a span of 9 bases. The CDR3 length is 11 residues. CDR3 in amino acids: CASTGGDEQFF. As DNA, the CDR3 is TGCGCCAGCACTGGTGGGGATGAGCAGTTCTTC.

This chain joins TRBV2 and TRBJ2-1; TRBD2 agrees at 10 bases. The ends lost 10 bases at V and 9 bases at J; junction bases unmatched: 12. There are 14 residues in the CDR3. Germline lookup yields CDR1 SNHLY and CDR2 FYNNEI. The CDR3 DNA reads as TGTGCCATTCCGGGACTAGCGTCGTCACTTGAGCAGTTCTTC. Its protein is CAIPGLASSLEQFF.

The chain has TRBV19 and TRBJ2-7; TRBD2 might be the D (6 bases). V was cut by 7 bases and J by 0 bases, with 13 bases left in between. This CDR3 comprises 14 residues. From germline, CDR1 is LNHDA and CDR2 SQIVND (reference sequence). This CDR3 is CASNGGDSSYEQYF. The CDR3 DNA reads as TGTGCCAGTAATGGCGGGGATTCCTCCTACGAGCAGTACTTC.

The chain couples TRBV20-1 to TRBJ2-7, with 11 bases that match TRBD2. Per germline, CDR1 DFQATT and CDR2 SNEGSKA (reference sequence). This CDR3 is built from 15 residues. The V segment lost 5 bases and the J segment 4 bases; nucleotides outside the gene matches: 10. CDR3 in amino acids: CSALAGGGEQYEQYF. CDR3 nucleotides: TGCAGTGCTTTAGCGGGAGGGGGAGAACAATACGAGCAGTACTTC.

The chain couples TRBV29-1 to TRBJ2-5, with D possibly matching TRBD1 (6 bases). Germline CDR1 SQVTM, CDR2 ANQGSEA. The V gene lost 6 bases and the J gene lost 1 base, with 12 bases spanning the gap. This CDR3 is built from 13 residues. The CDR3 here is CSVCTDSQETQYF. In DNA form, the CDR3 reads TGCAGCGTGTGTACGGACAGCCAAGAGACCCAGTACTTC.

The genes are TRBV25-1 and TRBJ2-7; tentative D call: TRBD1 (5 bases). Germline CDR1 reads MGHDK; CDR2 reads SYGVNS. This CDR3 contains 14 residues. V lost 7 bases, J lost 3 bases, and 16 bases lay in between. CDR3 residues: CASNLAGIYYEQYF. CDR3 DNA: TGTGCCAGCAACTTGGCAGGGATTTACTACGAGCAGTACTTC.

The V call is TRBV5-1, the J call TRBJ2-7; D is unresolved. The CDR3 contains 13 residues. Germline V lookup: CDR1 SGHRS, CDR2 YFSETQ. V was trimmed by 7 bases and J by 3 bases, leaving 14 bases between them. CDR3 region: CASRNLPDYEQYF. CDR3 sequence (DNA): TGCGCCAGCCGAAATTTACCAGACTACGAGCAGTACTTC.

The rearrangement uses TRBV7-9 and TRBJ2-7, with 13 bases lining up with TRBD2. V lost 5 bases and J lost 4; bases outside the gene matches: 8. Germline V gene sequence: CDR1 SEHNR, CDR2 FQNEAQ (reference sequence). This CDR3 is built from 16 residues. The CDR3 loop reads CASSLDAGLAGYEQYF. DNA for the CDR3: TGTGCCAGCAGCCTGGATGCGGGACTAGCGGGGTACGAGCAGTACTTC.

J is TRBJ1-2 and V is TRBV12-3 or TRBV12-4; D gene ambiguous. Trimming took 4 bases from V and 4 from J, leaving 16 bases between them. CDR3 length: 15 residues. The CDR3, as DNA: TGTGCCAGCAGTTCTACCTGGGCTTCTACCTATGGCTACACCTTC. The encoded protein is CASSSTWASTYGYTF.

This clonotype has only a few counts. The chain recombines TRBV15 with TRBJ2-7, with TRBD1 identical over 10 bases. Germline V gives CDR1 LNHNV, CDR2 YYDKDF (reference sequence). The CDR3 spans 16 residues. V lost 3 bases, J lost 7 bases, and 12 bases stayed unmatched. CDR3 sequence reads: CATSSSRSGQGWEQYF. The CDR3 nucleotides read TGTGCCACCAGCAGCTCCAGGTCGGGACAGGGGTGGGAGCAGTACTTC.

This chain connects TRBV7-9 to TRBJ2-7; the D is unclear. V dropped 1 base and J dropped 4 bases, with 8 bases sitting between them. Germline V CDR1 and CDR2: SEHNR, FQNEAQ (reference sequence). The CDR3 totals 13 residues. CDR3 in amino acids: CASSLGSQYEQYF. In DNA form, the CDR3 reads TGTGCCAGCAGCTTAGGTTCCCAGTACGAGCAGTACTTC.

The rearrangement uses TRBV12-3 or TRBV12-4 and TRBJ1-5; no reliable D call. V was trimmed by 3 bases and J by 5 bases, leaving 5 bases between them. The CDR3 has 12 residues. The CDR3 bases are TGTGCCAGCAGTTTGATAGATCAGCCCCAGCATTTT. It codes for CASSLIDQPQHF.

This chain links TRBV7-6 with TRBJ1-1; TRBD1 aligns across 7 bases. The CDR3 covers 14 residues. V lost 0 bases, J lost 3 bases, and 1 base stayed unmatched. CDR1 and CDR2 from the germline V gene are SGHVS and FNYEAQ. The CDR3, as DNA: TGTGCCAGCAGCTTAGCGGGACAGCACACTGAAGCTTTCTTT. Translating gives CASSLAGQHTEAFF.

V gene TRBV10-3 combines with J gene TRBJ1-2, with TRBD1 matching over 9 bases. From germline, CDR1 is ENHRY and CDR2 SYGVKD. The ends lost 4 bases at V and 5 bases at J; junction bases unmatched: 2. The CDR3 has 13 amino acids. CDR3 in DNA: TGTGCCATCAGTGGGGACAGGGAGTATGGCTACACCTTC. The encoded protein is CAISGDREYGYTF.

This rearrangement joins TRBV20-1 to TRBJ2-1; the D gene is possibly TRBD2 (5 bases). The CDR3 length is 16 residues. V shed 6 bases and J shed 3 bases, with 21 bases lying between them. CDR1 and CDR2 from the germline V gene are DFQATT and SNEGSKA (reference sequence). Here the CDR3 reads CSAPNPISVLYNEQFF. In nucleotides, the CDR3 is TGCAGTGCCCCGAACCCAATTAGCGTTCTCTACAATGAGCAGTTCTTC.

The chain is built from TRBV6-4 and TRBJ2-7; 7 bases agree with TRBD2. The junction had 8 bases not matched to a gene; V was cut back by 9 bases and J by 3 bases. Germline CDR1 and CDR2: MRHNA and SNTAGT. This CDR3 spans 13 amino acids. CDR3 coding DNA: TGTGCCAGTCGTTGGGGGGGAGGCTACGAGCAGTACTTC. Its protein product is CASRWGGGYEQYF.

This rearrangement joins TRBV7-8 to TRBJ2-7; 16 bases match TRBD2. Germline V lookup: CDR1 SGHVS, CDR2 FQNEAQ. V lost 1 base, J lost 2 bases, and 8 bases stayed unmatched. The CDR3 runs to 19 residues. CDR3 bases: TGTGCCAGCAGCTTAGGTGGGGGACTAGCGGGAGGGCCAACCTACGAGCAGTACTTC. It specifies CASSLGGGLAGGPTYEQYF.

This clonotype appeared many times. The V and J genes are TRBV7-9 and TRBJ2-5, with 8 bases aligning to TRBD2. The CDR3 contains 15 residues. Germline-derived CDR1 and CDR2 are SEHNR and FQNEAQ (reference sequence). V lost 1 base to trimming and J lost 5 bases; unmatched junction nucleotides: 6. The CDR3 is CASSLDGGAWETQYF. CDR3 bases: TGTGCCAGCAGCTTAGACGGGGGGGCCTGGGAGACCCAGTACTTC.

The chain has TRBV20-1 and TRBJ2-5, with TRBD1 matching over 10 bases. Germline V CDR1 and CDR2: DFQATT, SNEGSKA (reference sequence). The ends lost 5 bases at V and 5 bases at J; junction bases unmatched: 8. The CDR3 extends over 14 amino acids. The CDR3: CSALGWDRGETQYF. CDR3 in DNA: TGCAGTGCTCTTGGCTGGGACAGGGGTGAGACCCAGTACTTC.

Regarding this clonotype: A junction end diverges from the germline sequence, so it may reflect a read error. CDR3 bases: TGTGCCAGCAGCTCCCTTGAGAGAACAGTTACGCAGTATTTT. This codes for CASSSLERTVTQYF. V gene TRBV5-6 combines with J gene TRBJ2-3; D is unclear. CDR3 size: 14 residues. In germline, CDR1 is SGHDT, CDR2 YYEEEE.

This clonotype has only a few counts. V and J are TRBV9 and TRBJ1-1; D is unresolved. The CDR3 length is 13 residues. V was trimmed by 0 bases and J by 7 bases, leaving 10 bases between them. Looked up from germline, CDR1 is SGDLS and CDR2 is YYNGEE. The CDR3 spells CASSVATWSEAFF. CDR3 bases: TGTGCCAGCAGCGTAGCTACGTGGAGTGAAGCTTTCTTT.

This clonotype was observed once. The chain has TRBV19 and TRBJ2-2; TRBD2 might be the D (5 bases). This CDR3 is built from 13 residues. V shed 4 bases and J shed 5 bases, with 8 bases lying between them. CDR1 is LNHDA and CDR2 is SQIVND in the germline V gene (reference sequence). CDR3 sequence reads: CASSTWRTGELFF. The CDR3 DNA reads TGTGCCAGTAGTACGTGGAGGACCGGGGAGCTGTTTTTT.

This clonotype was observed a single time. The chain recombines TRBV24-1 with TRBJ1-6; the match to TRBD1 covers 9 bases. Losses at the gene ends were 4 bases for V and 1 base for J; bases not matched to a gene: 19. Germline V gene lookup returns CDR1 KGHDR and CDR2 SFDVKD. This CDR3 is built from 22 residues. As DNA, the CDR3 is TGTGCCACCAGTGACCCAACACCAGACAGGGGGTATGCGTGTTCCTATAATTCACCCCTCCACTTT. Translating it yields CATSDPTPDRGYACSYNSPLHF.

CDR3 loop: CSLGTSGGGSQETQYF. In DNA form, the CDR3 reads TGCAGCTTGGGGACTAGCGGGGGGGGGAGCCAAGAGACCCAGTACTTC. The V call is TRBV29-1, the J call TRBJ2-5; 16 nucleotides agree with TRBD2. V lost 8 bases and J lost 1; bases outside the gene matches: 7. Germline CDR1 SQVTM, CDR2 ANQGSEA. The CDR3 has 16 residues.